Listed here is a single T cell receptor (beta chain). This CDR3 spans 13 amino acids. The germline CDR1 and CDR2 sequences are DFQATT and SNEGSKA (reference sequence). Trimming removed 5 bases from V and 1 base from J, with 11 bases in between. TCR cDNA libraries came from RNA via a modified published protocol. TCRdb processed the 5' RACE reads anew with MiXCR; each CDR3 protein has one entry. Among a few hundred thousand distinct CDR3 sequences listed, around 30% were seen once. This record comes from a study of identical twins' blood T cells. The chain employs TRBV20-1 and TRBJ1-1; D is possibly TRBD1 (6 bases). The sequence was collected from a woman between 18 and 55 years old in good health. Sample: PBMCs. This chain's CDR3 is CSARLQGNTEAFF. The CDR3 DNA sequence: TGCAGTGCTCGACTACAGGGGAACACTGAAGCTTTCTTT.